Listed below are T cell receptor beta chains from one sample, sequenced in a study of blood T cell repertoires in COVID-19. Only in-frame clones appear in the TCRdb table, and some are missing; sequencing was by immunoSEQ multiplex PCR. The sample contains under 45,000 clones, over 70% of which appear only once. The sequencing input was peripheral blood. These receptor sequences come from a woman aged 40 to 49 with acute or convalescent COVID-19. Each CDR3 is given with its conserved first and last residue. D genes are given only for firm matches.

cdr3_length | j_call | v_call | d_call | cdr3_nt | cdr3_aa
12 | TRBJ2-3 | TRBV7-9 | . | TGTGCCAGCAGTCCTAAGGGGGATACGCAGTATTTT | CASSPKGDTQYF
14 | TRBJ1-5 | TRBV29-1 | . | TGCAGCGTTGACACAGGAGATAGCAATCAGCCCCAGCATTTT | CSVDTGDSNQPQHF
18 | TRBJ1-1 | TRBV28 | TRBD1 | TGTGCCAGCAACCTAAACCGGGACAGGAGCGACATGAACACTGAAGCTTTCTTT | CASNLNRDRSDMNTEAFF
12 | TRBJ1-5 | TRBV19 | . | TGTGCCAGTAGTATAGGGGCTCAGCCCCAGCATTTT | CASSIGAQPQHF
17 | TRBJ1-1 | TRBV3-1/TRBV3-2 | TRBD1 | TGTGCCAGCAGCCCCCGGACAGGGGGCGCGAAAAACACTGAAGCTTTCTTT | CASSPRTGGAKNTEAFF
15 | TRBJ1-4 | TRBV9 | . | TGTGCCAGCAGCCCCCTTGGGGAGGGATTAGGGAAACTGTTTTTT | CASSPLGEGLGKLFF
17 | TRBJ2-5 | TRBV5-6 | TRBD2 | TGTGCCTCCCTCCCCCCCTGGGTAGCGGGGGCGAAAGAGACCCAGTACTTC | CASLPPWVAGAKETQYF
16 | TRBJ2-5 | TRBV19 | . | TGTGCCAGTAGTTCCAGGTCTTCAGGGTCCCAAGAGACCCAGTACTTC | CASSSRSSGSQETQYF
16 | TRBJ2-2 | TRBV5-5 | TRBD2 | TGTGCCAGCAGCTATGGACTAGCGGGGAGCACCGGGGAGCTGTTTTTT | CASSYGLAGSTGELFF
17 | TRBJ2-1 | TRBV27 | TRBD2 | TGTGCCAGCAGTCTCTACCCCTCTAGCGGGATCTACAATGAGCAGTTCTTC | CASSLYPSSGIYNEQFF
13 | TRBJ2-1 | TRBV6-5 | TRBD2 | TGTGCCGGGGCGGGGGGGCCATTCTATGAGCAGTTCTTC | CAGAGGPFYEQFF
16 | TRBJ2-2 | TRBV6-2/TRBV6-3 | TRBD1 | TGTGCCAGCAGCCGGGCACAGGGGGCGCTTGGCGGGGAGCTGTTTTTT | CASSRAQGALGGELFF
18 | TRBJ1-2 | TRBV11-2 | TRBD1 | TGTGCCAGCAGCTTCCGAGGTCTTCCGGGACAGGGGGGCTATGGCTACACCTTC | CASSFRGLPGQGGYGYTF
16 | TRBJ2-5 | TRBV7-9 | TRBD2 | TGTGCCAGCAGCCATATAACTAGCGGGGGGCAAGAGACCCAGTACTTC | CASSHITSGGQETQYF
13 | TRBJ1-5 | TRBV10-3 | . | TGTGCCATCAGGGCGGACACAGATCAGCCCCAGCATTTT | CAIRADTDQPQHF
14 | TRBJ2-3 | TRBV19 | TRBD2 | TGTGCCAGTAGCCCCGGGACTAACACAGATACGCAGTATTTT | CASSPGTNTDTQYF
16 | TRBJ2-3 | TRBV28 | . | TGTGCCAGCAGTCTTCCCTGGGCAGATAGGACAGATACGCAGTATTTT | CASSLPWADRTDTQYF